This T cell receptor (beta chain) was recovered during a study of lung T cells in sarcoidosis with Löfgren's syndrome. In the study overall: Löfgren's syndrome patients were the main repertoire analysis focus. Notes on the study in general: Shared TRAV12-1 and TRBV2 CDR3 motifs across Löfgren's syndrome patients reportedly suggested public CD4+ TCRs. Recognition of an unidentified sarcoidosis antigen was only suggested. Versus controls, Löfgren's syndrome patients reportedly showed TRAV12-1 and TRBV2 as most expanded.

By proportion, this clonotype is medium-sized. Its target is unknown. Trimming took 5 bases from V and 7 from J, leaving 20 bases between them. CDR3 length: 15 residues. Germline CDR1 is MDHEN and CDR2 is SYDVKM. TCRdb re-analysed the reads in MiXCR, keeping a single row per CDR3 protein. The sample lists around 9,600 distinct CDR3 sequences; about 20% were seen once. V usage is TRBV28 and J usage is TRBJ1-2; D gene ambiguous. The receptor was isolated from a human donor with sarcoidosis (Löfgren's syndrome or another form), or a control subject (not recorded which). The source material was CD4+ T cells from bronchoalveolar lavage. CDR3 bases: TGTGCCAGCAGTCGAAACGGACGGAACAACCTTGGCTACACCTTC. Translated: CASSRNGRNNLGYTF.